Presented here are 24 T cell receptor beta chains from one specimen sequenced in a study of cytomegalovirus exposure and HLA in healthy donors. PCR was performed using 60 Vbeta and 13 Jbeta primers. Assay used: immunoSEQ multiplex PCR; TCRdb lists only in-frame clones, some missing. The sample holds about 110,000 clones, approximately 79% seen once. The sample was PBMCs. The source is a woman in her thirties or forties in good health and CMV-seropositive.

The chain uses TRBV5-1 and TRBJ2-7; 8 nucleotides agree with TRBD2. V gave up 0 bases and J gave up 2 bases; unmatched junction bases: 4. Germline CDR1 and CDR2: SGHRS and YFSETQ. The CDR3 spans 15 residues. This CDR3 is CASSLATSGTYEQYF. In nucleotides, the CDR3 is TGCGCCAGCAGCTTGGCCACTAGCGGAACCTACGAGCAGTACTTC.

This clone was detected once. The junction departs from the called germline gene at one end, perhaps through a read error. J is TRBJ2-1 and V is TRBV7-7, with 8 bases aligning to TRBD1. This CDR3 region has 14 residues. Germline lookup yields CDR1 SSHAT and CDR2 FNYEAQ (reference sequence). The chain's CDR3 is CASSLTGVADEQFF. The CDR3 DNA reads as TGTGCTAGCAGCTTGACAGGGGTGGCTGATGAGCAGTTCTTC.

This clone was picked up a small number of times. The sample holds other DNA sequences that translate to the same CDR3. The V gene is TRBV29-1, the J gene TRBJ1-2; D is undetermined. The germline V gene encodes CDR1 SQVTM and CDR2 ANQGSEA. The CDR3 sequence is 14 residues long. V was clipped by 3 bases and J by 0 bases, with 11 bases between them. CDR3 amino acids: CSVELALANYGYTF. The CDR3 coding sequence is TGCAGCGTTGAGTTGGCTTTGGCTAACTATGGCTACACCTTC.

The chain employs TRBV14 and TRBJ1-2, with 8 positions matching TRBD1. With 1 base clipped from V and 4 bases from J, the junction kept 5 bases outside the gene matches. Germline V CDR1 and CDR2: SGHDN, FVKESK. This CDR3 is built from 15 residues. CDR3 sequence (DNA): TGTGCCAGCAGCCAAGCCGGGACAGGCGCCTATGGCTACACCTTC. Its translation is CASSQAGTGAYGYTF.

This chain joins TRBV29-1 and TRBJ2-7; D might be TRBD1 (5 bases). Trimming shortened V by 2 bases and J by 1 base, and 6 bases separated the two germline ends. CDR3 length equals 12 residues. Per germline, CDR1 SQVTM and CDR2 ANQGSEA. The CDR3 DNA sequence: TGCAGCGTTGAACAGGGATCCTACGAGCAGTACTTC. This encodes CSVEQGSYEQYF.

This clone occurred a few times. The chain links TRBV5-1 to TRBJ2-3; D call uncertain. From germline, CDR1 is SGHRS and CDR2 YFSETQ. The CDR3 extends over 15 amino acids. The V and J ends lost 0 bases and 0 bases respectively, with 8 bases between them. CDR3 sequence (DNA): TGCGCCAGCAGCTTGGGTCGCGGCAGCACAGATACGCAGTATTTT. Its protein is CASSLGRGSTDTQYF.

The chain combines TRBV9 with TRBJ1-1; 8 positions agree with TRBD1. Trimming cost V 3 bases and J 4 bases; bases outside gene matches: 8. CDR3 length equals 15 residues. CDR1 is SGDLS, CDR2 YYNGEE, per germline. The CDR3 nucleotides are TGTGCCAGCAGCGGACAGACAGGGGCGGTCACTGAAGCTTTCTTT. This gives the protein CASSGQTGAVTEAFF.

This clone has only a few counts. The chain links TRBV29-1 to TRBJ1-1, with D maybe TRBD1 (5 bases). The V and J ends lost 4 bases and 4 bases respectively, with 13 bases between them. Looked up from germline, CDR1 is SQVTM and CDR2 is ANQGSEA. There are 13 residues in the CDR3. CDR3 region: CSVVLSGGTEAFF. The DNA of the CDR3 is TGCAGCGTTGTTCTGTCGGGGGGCACTGAAGCTTTCTTT.

The gene calls are TRBV25-1 and TRBJ2-5; TRBD2 matches at 7 bases. From germline, CDR1 is MGHDK and CDR2 SYGVNS. This CDR3 contains 15 residues. V lost 3 bases, J lost 6 bases, and 10 bases stayed unmatched. The chain's CDR3 is CASSDPTGGWKTQYF. The CDR3 DNA sequence: TGTGCCAGCAGTGACCCGACCGGGGGGTGGAAGACCCAGTACTTC.

This chain links TRBV29-1 with TRBJ2-7; 10 nucleotides agree with TRBD2. The CDR3 sequence is 13 residues long. Germline CDR1 and CDR2: SQVTM and ANQGSEA. V lost 5 bases, J lost 2 bases, and 3 bases stayed unmatched. The CDR3 loop is CSVRLAGPYEQYF. DNA for the CDR3: TGCAGCGTTCGACTAGCGGGCCCCTACGAGCAGTACTTC.

This rearrangement joins TRBV10-3 to TRBJ1-2; a possible D gene is TRBD1 (5 bases). V was cut by 3 bases and J by 0 bases, with 11 bases left in between. CDR1 is ENHRY, CDR2 SYGVKD, per germline. The CDR3 consists of 15 residues. Here the CDR3 reads CAISDNRFSNYGYTF. Here the CDR3 DNA reads TGTGCCATCAGTGACAACAGGTTCTCTAACTATGGCTACACCTTC.

The rearrangement uses TRBV7-9 and TRBJ2-7, with a possible D match to TRBD1 (5 bases). V lost 5 bases to trimming and J lost 2 bases, with 13 bases between them. The germline V gene encodes CDR1 SEHNR and CDR2 FQNEAQ (reference sequence). The CDR3 spans 14 residues. The CDR3 spells CASSARTPTYEQYF. The CDR3 DNA follows: TGTGCCAGCAGCGCCCGGACACCAACCTACGAGCAGTACTTC.

The rearrangement joins TRBV7-3 to TRBJ2-6, with TRBD1 matching over 7 bases. Germline V CDR1 and CDR2: SGHTA, FQGTGA. V trimming: 5 bases; J trimming: 0 bases; junction bases outside the gene matches: 4. CDR3 size: 16 residues. The CDR3 loop reads CASSPSGGSGANVLTF. In DNA form, the CDR3 reads TGTGCCAGCAGCCCCTCAGGGGGCTCTGGGGCCAACGTCCTGACTTTC.

The chain joins TRBV5-1 to TRBJ1-2; D remains unclear. With 0 bases removed from V and 7 bases from J, the gap between germline ends came to 13 bases. The CDR3 has 14 amino acids. The V gene's germline CDR1 is SGHRS and CDR2 YFSETQ. CDR3 nucleotides: TGCGCCAGCAGCTTGGACAGCAGTGGCCGTGGCTACACCTTC. This encodes CASSLDSSGRGYTF.

CDR3 nucleotide sequence: TGTGCCATGGACAGTCAAAGCACCGGGGAGCTGTTTTTT. Translation gives CAMDSQSTGELFF. The gene calls are TRBV5-4 and TRBJ2-2; TRBD1 is a possible D gene (6 bases). The CDR3 has 13 amino acids. V was trimmed by 9 bases and J by 4 bases, leaving 13 bases between them. From germline, CDR1 is SGHNT and CDR2 YYREEE (reference sequence).

The J gene is TRBJ1-4, the V gene TRBV4-2; TRBD1 is a possible D gene (5 bases). Germline CDR1 reads LGHNA; CDR2 reads YNFKEQ. V gave up 1 base and J gave up 3 bases, with 9 bases separating them. The CDR3 extends over 15 amino acids. The CDR3 nucleotides are TGTGCCAGCAGCCAAGGACAGCTCGCTAATGAAAAACTGTTTTTT. It encodes CASSQGQLANEKLFF.

This chain uses TRBV5-1 with TRBJ2-3; no clear D gene. V gave up 1 base and J gave up 2 bases, with 5 bases separating them. The CDR3 has 13 residues. The germline CDR1 and CDR2 sequences are SGHRS and YFSETQ. The CDR3: CASSLYFTDTQYF. CDR3 coding DNA: TGCGCCAGCAGCTTGTATTTCACAGATACGCAGTATTTT.

CDR3: CASSERVDRVGSYEQYF. CDR3 DNA: TGTGCCAGCAGTGAACGGGTAGACAGGGTAGGCTCTTACGAGCAGTACTTC. The chain is built from TRBV6-1 and TRBJ2-7; TRBD1 agrees at 7 bases. With V trimmed by 2 bases and J by 4 bases, 14 bases remained unmatched. Germline V gene sequence: CDR1 MNHNS, CDR2 SASEGT. The CDR3 loop spans 17 amino acids.

The genes are TRBV6-6 and TRBJ1-1; 8 nucleotides line up with TRBD1. Germline CDR1 is MNHNY and CDR2 is SVGAGI (reference sequence). This CDR3 is built from 15 residues. V lost 0 bases to trimming and J lost 2 bases; unmatched junction nucleotides: 2. The CDR3 reads CASSYSQGANTEAFF. The CDR3 region has the DNA TGTGCCAGCAGTTACTCCCAGGGGGCAAACACTGAAGCTTTCTTT.

This clone was detected a few times. This sequence joins TRBV13 and TRBJ2-7, with TRBD2 as a possible D gene (6 bases). Per germline, CDR1 PRHDT and CDR2 FYEKMQ (reference sequence). This CDR3 comprises 15 residues. Trimming took 4 bases from V and 2 from J, leaving 15 bases between them. This chain's CDR3 is CASSSRETHPYEQYF. In nucleotides, the CDR3 is TGTGCCAGCAGCTCCCGGGAGACACACCCCTACGAGCAGTACTTC.

The chain couples TRBV4-3 to TRBJ1-6; D might be TRBD1 (5 bases). The CDR3 sequence is 14 residues long. The ends were cut back, 4 bases at V and 8 bases at J, with 12 bases in the middle. The germline V gene encodes CDR1 LGHNA and CDR2 YSLEER. The CDR3 DNA follows: TGCGCCAGCAGCCTCGACAGCCAATATTCACCCCTCCACTTT. Translation gives CASSLDSQYSPLHF.

In this sample, this clone turned up a few times. The chain couples TRBV30 to TRBJ2-3; TRBD2 matches 11 bases. Trimming at V came to 1 base and at J to 6 bases, leaving 9 bases not matched to a gene. The CDR3 is 16 residues long. Germline CDR1 GTSNPN, CDR2 SVGIG (reference sequence). CDR3 DNA sequence: TGTGCCTGGAGTGAACTAGCGGGGGCAGGAAAGGATACGCAGTATTTT. It is translated as CAWSELAGAGKDTQYF.

The chain employs TRBV4-3 and TRBJ2-1; 7 positions match TRBD1. Per germline, CDR1 LGHNA and CDR2 YSLEER. The CDR3 loop spans 18 amino acids. Germline trimming cut 2 bases from V and 4 bases from J; bases unmatched to any gene: 14. CDR3 loop: CASSQNNHPGQYYNEQFF. The CDR3, as DNA: TGCGCCAGCAGCCAAAATAATCATCCGGGACAGTATTACAATGAGCAGTTCTTC.

This clone was picked up a small number of times. The chain employs TRBV7-2 and TRBJ1-4; possible D gene TRBD1, 6 bases. Trimming stripped 1 base from V and 6 bases from J, with 12 bases between. The CDR3 loop spans 15 amino acids. Germline V lookup: CDR1 SGHTA, CDR2 FQGNSA. The CDR3 bases are TGTGCCAGCAGCTTAGTTGTGGACAGCTATGAAAAACTGTTTTTT. Translation: CASSLVVDSYEKLFF.